Described below is a single TCR beta chain sequence and its context. Trimming stripped 2 bases from V and 2 bases from J, with 13 bases between. From germline, CDR1 is MNHNY and CDR2 SVGAGI (reference sequence). The CDR3 consists of 16 residues. The authors reverse transcribed all of the isolated RNA, so sequencing captured expressed TCRB transcripts. The protocol was immunoSEQ multiplex PCR, while the TCRdb copy is restricted to in-frame clones and leaves out a portion. The profile covers hundreds of thousands of clones, with roughly 31% appearing a single time and around 0.065% taken by the ten largest. This entry belongs to a study of beta chain features in type 1 diabetes.

Sequencing was done on a sample of naive CD4+ T cells from blood. The receptor comes from a man in his late teens or twenties in good health. The chain employs TRBV6-6 and TRBJ2-1; D remains ambiguous. The CDR3 sequence is CASSYHPSRTYNEQFF. The DNA for the CDR3 is TGTGCCAGCAGTTACCACCCCTCGCGGACCTACAATGAGCAGTTCTTC.